The 11 T cell receptor beta chains below were found in one sample sequenced in a study of cytomegalovirus exposure and HLA in healthy donors. The PCR ran on 60 Vbeta and 13 Jbeta primers. Sequenced by immunoSEQ multiplex PCR; TCRdb stores in-frame clones only, minus some. This sample has about 130,000 clones, with just over 70% found just once. The sample taken for sequencing was PBMCs. These TCRs come from a woman aged 60-75 years in good health and CMV-seropositive.

The rearrangement joins TRBV5-1 to TRBJ2-7; D unresolved. The V end lost 3 bases, the J end lost 6 bases, and 10 bases lay between the germline ends. The CDR3 covers 12 residues. Germline CDR1 is SGHRS and CDR2 is YFSETQ. CDR3 sequence: CASSSLFSEQYF. The CDR3, as DNA: TGCGCCAGCAGCTCGCTATTTAGCGAGCAGTACTTC.

The rearrangement uses TRBV7-3 and TRBJ1-1; the D gene is possibly TRBD1 (6 bases). The CDR3 consists of 14 residues. The germline CDR1 and CDR2 sequences are SGHTA and FQGTGA. The ends were cut back, 5 bases at V and 5 bases at J, with 15 bases in the middle. The CDR3 DNA reads TGTGCCAGCAGCCCAGGGGTGGTGGGAACTGAAGCTTTCTTT. It encodes CASSPGVVGTEAFF.

The chain joins TRBV4-1 to TRBJ2-3; 8 bases are a match to TRBD2. Trimming at V came to 4 bases and at J to 0 bases, leaving 3 bases not matched to a gene. This CDR3 is 15 amino acids long. CDR1 MGHRA and CDR2 YSYEKL come from the germline V gene. The CDR3 spells CASSLIAGSTDTQYF. The CDR3 nucleotides read TGCGCCAGCAGCCTGATAGCGGGGAGCACAGATACGCAGTATTTT.

This clone was found a few times. V is TRBV15 and J is TRBJ1-3; D unclear. The CDR3 contains 16 residues. Per the germline V gene, CDR1 is LNHNV and CDR2 is YYDKDF (reference sequence). Trimming took off 0 bases at V and 1 base at J, with 10 bases between the two ends. The CDR3 bases are TGTGCCACCAGCAGAGATTATGGGGAGTCTGGAAACACCATATATTTT. As protein: CATSRDYGESGNTIYF.

Points on this clone: The sample contains more than one DNA sequence encoding this CDR3. V gene TRBV7-2 combines with J gene TRBJ1-1, with a possible D match to TRBD1 (5 bases). The V end was cut by 0 bases, the J end by 7 bases, with 9 bases between. The CDR3 sequence is 13 residues long. Germline values: CDR1 SGHTA, CDR2 FQGNSA. CDR3: CASSLAVRVEAFF. The CDR3 region has the DNA TGTGCCAGCAGCTTAGCGGTCAGGGTTGAAGCTTTCTTT. The complete variable domain, with remaining parts taken from reference TRBV7-2 and TRBJ1-1, reads GAGVSQSPSNKVTEKGKDVELRCDPISGHTALYWYRQSLGQGLEFLIYFQGNSAPDKSGLPSDRFSAERTGGSVSTLTIQRTQQEDSAVYLCASSLAVRVEAFFGQGTRLTVV.

This sequence joins TRBV5-1 and TRBJ2-1; TRBD1 matches at 7 bases. This CDR3 has 14 amino acids. Trimming removed 4 bases from V and 8 bases from J; junction bases left unmatched: 9. Germline CDR1 reads SGHRS; CDR2 reads YFSETQ. CDR3 nucleotide sequence: TGCGCCAGCAGCCCTAAGGACAGGACCCATGAGCAGTTCTTC. Protein product: CASSPKDRTHEQFF.

This clone was detected once. CDR3 loop: CATREKSGGVETQYF. CDR3 nucleotide sequence: TGTGCCACCCGAGAGAAAAGCGGGGGGGTGGAGACCCAGTACTTC. The chain recombines TRBV10-3 with TRBJ2-5, with TRBD2 identical over 10 bases. Unmatched junction bases numbered 13, after V lost 10 bases and J lost 5 bases. The CDR3 is 15 residues long. Germline V gene sequence: CDR1 ENHRY, CDR2 SYGVKD.

This sequence joins TRBV5-4 and TRBJ2-5; 7 nucleotides line up with TRBD2. V shed 4 bases, J shed 3 bases, and the junction held 9 bases outside the gene matches. CDR3 size: 15 residues. The germline V gene has CDR1 SGHNT and CDR2 YYREEE (reference sequence). CDR3 region: CASSIPGGSEETQYF. Written as DNA, the CDR3 is TGTGCCAGCAGCATACCGGGAGGCAGTGAAGAGACCCAGTACTTC.

The V and J genes are TRBV19 and TRBJ2-2; 7 positions agree with TRBD1. The CDR3 sequence is 15 residues long. V was clipped by 3 bases and J by 4 bases; unmatched bases: 5. CDR1 and CDR2 (germline): LNHDA, SQIVND (reference sequence). CDR3 amino acids: CASSIAGTATGELFF. The CDR3 DNA is TGTGCCAGTAGTATCGCCGGGACAGCCACCGGGGAGCTGTTTTTT.

The genes are TRBV7-9 and TRBJ1-1; no firm D call. Germline values: CDR1 SEHNR, CDR2 FQNEAQ (reference sequence). The CDR3 loop spans 14 amino acids. The V end lost 5 bases, the J end lost 1 base, and 11 bases lay between the germline ends. The DNA for the CDR3 is TGTGCCAGCAGCCCGCGGGGAGAGAACACTGAAGCTTTCTTT. Amino acids: CASSPRGENTEAFF.

CDR3 loop: CASSLQGNTDTQYF. The CDR3 region has the DNA TGCGCCAGCAGCTTACAGGGGAACACAGATACGCAGTATTTT. This sequence joins TRBV5-1 and TRBJ2-3; TRBD1 matches 7 bases. After removal of 2 bases from V and 2 bases from J, the junction contained 2 bases not matched to a gene. Germline-derived CDR1 and CDR2 are SGHRS and YFSETQ. There are 14 residues in the CDR3.